Described below is a single T cell receptor beta chain sequence and its context. This clonotype has ten or more counts. It lacks a known antigen. At one of its ends the junction is not consistent with the germline gene, which may arise from a read error. The time point label of this sample denotes: persistent/refractory GD, antithyroid drugs over 5 years with positive TRAb. RNA was extracted from PBMCs in TRIzol for both TCR sequencing and RNA sequencing. The diagnosis of Graves' disease was made according to American Thyroid Association guidelines. Recruitment of patients was carried out at an endocrinology department in Xi'an, China. Each patient gave 9 to 10 milliliters of peripheral blood, collected in an EDTA anticoagulant tube. Ficoll Paque Plus density gradient separation was used to isolate PBMCs, and no further T cell sorting was done. An Agilent 2100 Bioanalyzer and agarose gel were used to check RNA quality, while a NanoDrop 2000 measured RNA concentration.

The method behind the library was multiplex PCR. The run used an Illumina HiSeq 4000. iRepertoire HTBI primers and Arm-PCR amplification of CDR3 regions were used to construct TCR beta libraries. Before sequencing, the PCR products went through gel purification. Concerning the study's data processing: Gene usage analysis of CDR3 amino acid clonotypes used the 62 TRBV and 14 TRBJ segments found across samples. Filtered high-quality paired reads were merged into contigs using COPE and FqMerger. BLAST was used to align contigs to IMGT TRBV, TRBD and TRBJ reference genes, with CDR3 defined following IMGT. Any clonotype with a frequency above 0.1% was counted as a highly expanded clone. Repertoire diversity was measured by Shannon entropy, and V-J evenness by the Gini coefficient. Clonotypes shared by more than one individual were considered public. In-frame beta chains were kept once TCRdb had trimmed the public reads at Q25 with fastp and called clones with MiXCR. Each CDR3 protein appears once, grouped with its most common genes and DNA. For this entry, the V and J calls and clone size follow TCRdb and not the study's own pipeline. The sample table shows a few hundred thousand distinct CDR3 sequences, and roughly 23% are seen once. Clones ranked in the top ten supply 13% to 15% of the sample.

Including the terminal cysteine and phenylalanine, the CDR3 comprises 15 residues. Only the CDR3 portion is preserved as DNA: 45 bases, with reading frame beginning at the first base. The source of the sample is a study of regulatory T cells in long-lasting Graves disease (dated by TCRdb to the early 2020s). For the wider study: Persistent Graves' disease was defined as antithyroid drug treatment for over 5 years with persistently positive TSH receptor autoantibodies. In the clinical cohort, patients with persistent Graves' disease had used antithyroid drugs for an average of approximately eleven years. Patients with persistent Graves' disease were compared with patients with newly diagnosed Graves' disease using TCR sequencing and RNA sequencing of peripheral blood. The study took place in China and was registered as a clinical trial. A total of around 35 samples underwent TCR sequencing, from some 13 patients with persistent Graves' disease and 20 or so patients with newly diagnosed Graves' disease. The paper as a whole reports these results and caveats: Compared with newly diagnosed patients, persistent Graves' disease patients had lower TCR Shannon entropy and fewer highly expanded clones, which suggests clonal expansion. TRBV28, TRBJ1-2 and TRBJ2-5 were preferentially used in persistent disease, while TRBV20-1 and TRBJ2-1 were favored in newly diagnosed disease. Patients with persistent disease shared more public clonotypes (over 2,500) than newly diagnosed patients did (966). The authors noted that the small sample size was a limitation that may lower accuracy. Sequencing and analysis were limited to the TCR beta chain. Only peripheral blood was studied, because thyroid tissue, the primary lesion, was inaccessible.

The rearranged segments are TRBV12-3 or TRBV12-4 and TRBJ2-5, with a weak D call of TRBD1 (5 bases match). This material consisted of peripheral blood mononuclear cells (PBMCs), taken when the disease was refractory, from a patient treated with antithyroid drugs. The clonotype was recovered from a female donor with Graves disease. The encoded CDR3 is CASSLGAGPKKTQYF. The DNA sequence is given as TGTGCCAGCAGCTTAGGGGCAGGCCCCAAGAAGACCCAGTACTTC.